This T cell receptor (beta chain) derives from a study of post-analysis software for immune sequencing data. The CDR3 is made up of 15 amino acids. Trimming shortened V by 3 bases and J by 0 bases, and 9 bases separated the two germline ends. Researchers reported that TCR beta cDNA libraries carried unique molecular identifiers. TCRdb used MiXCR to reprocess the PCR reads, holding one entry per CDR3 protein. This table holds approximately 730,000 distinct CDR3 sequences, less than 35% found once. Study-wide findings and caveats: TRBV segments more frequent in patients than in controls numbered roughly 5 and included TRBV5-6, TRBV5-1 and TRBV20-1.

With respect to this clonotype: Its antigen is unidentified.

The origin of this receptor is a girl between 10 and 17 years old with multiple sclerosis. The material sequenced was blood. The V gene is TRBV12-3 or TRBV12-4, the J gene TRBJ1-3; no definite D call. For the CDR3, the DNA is TGTGCCAGCAGTTTTAGCAGCGACTCTGGAAACACCATATATTTT. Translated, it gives CASSFSSDSGNTIYF.